Only a few counts were recorded for the clone carrying this T cell receptor beta chain. Antigen unknown. The record originates from a study of beta chain features in type 1 diabetes. Overall study context: Healthy donors resembled patients in age, gender and cell yields. Sorted cells from all samples, numbering over 85,000,000, were examined.

General study results and limits: An over-representation of cells with high TCR expression could result from cDNA sequencing.

The ends lost 5 bases at V and 4 bases at J; junction bases unmatched: 10. This CDR3 comprises 16 residues. The V gene's germline CDR1 is SEHNR and CDR2 FQNEAQ (reference sequence). Every isolated RNA sample was fully reverse transcribed, so sequencing captured expressed TCRB transcripts. The average read count of naive, central memory and regulatory T cell samples was some 3.8 million. The table came from immunoSEQ multiplex PCR; TCRdb's copy has only in-frame clones and leaves some out. Of about 900,000 clones listed, 15% to 20% are singletons. The receptor's source is a woman aged 18 to 35 in good health. V and J are TRBV7-9 and TRBJ2-3, with 9 bases aligning to TRBD2. Material: naive CD4+ T cells from blood. The CDR3 DNA follows: TGTGCCAGCAGCCTCCGTAGCGGGAGTGGGCCAGATACGCAGTATTTT. Its translation: CASSLRSGSGPDTQYF.